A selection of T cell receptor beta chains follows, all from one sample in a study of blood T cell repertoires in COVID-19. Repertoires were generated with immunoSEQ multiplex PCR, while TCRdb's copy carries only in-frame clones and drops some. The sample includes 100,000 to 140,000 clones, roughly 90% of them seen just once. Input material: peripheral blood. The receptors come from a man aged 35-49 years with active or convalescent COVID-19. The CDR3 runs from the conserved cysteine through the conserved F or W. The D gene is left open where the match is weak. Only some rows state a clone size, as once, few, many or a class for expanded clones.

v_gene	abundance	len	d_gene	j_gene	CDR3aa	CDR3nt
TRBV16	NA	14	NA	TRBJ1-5	CASSQWQEDQPQHF	TGTGCCAGCAGCCAATGGCAGGAGGATCAGCCCCAGCATTTT
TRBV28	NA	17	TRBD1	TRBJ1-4	CASRPYPLTGDKEKLFF	TGTGCCAGCAGACCCTACCCATTGACAGGGGATAAGGAAAAACTGTTTTTT
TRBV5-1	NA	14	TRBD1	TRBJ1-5	CASSPGQGGQPQHF	TGCGCCAGCAGCCCTGGACAGGGAGGTCAGCCCCAGCATTTT
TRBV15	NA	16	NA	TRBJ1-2	CATSRGREQSLYGYTF	TGTGCCACCAGCAGGGGTCGTGAACAGAGTCTCTATGGCTACACCTTC
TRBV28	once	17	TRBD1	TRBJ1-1	CASETRDRGPMNTEAFF	TGTGCCAGCGAAACCCGGGACAGGGGGCCAATGAACACTGAAGCTTTCTTT
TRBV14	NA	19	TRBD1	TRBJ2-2	CASSQVSWLRDRMAGELFF	TGTGCCAGCAGCCAAGTCTCCTGGTTAAGGGACAGGATGGCCGGGGAGCTGTTTTTT
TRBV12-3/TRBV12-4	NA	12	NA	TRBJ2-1	CASSGGSVEQFF	TGTGCCAGCAGCGGCGGGTCAGTTGAGCAGTTCTTC
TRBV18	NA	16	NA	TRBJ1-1	CASSPFVAGPGTEAFF	TGTGCCAGCTCACCATTTGTGGCAGGGCCGGGTACTGAAGCTTTCTTT
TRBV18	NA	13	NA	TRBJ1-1	CASSPPMNTEAFF	TGTGCCAGCTCACCCCCCATGAACACTGAAGCTTTCTTT
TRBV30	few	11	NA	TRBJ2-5	CAWDSRGTQYF	TGTGCCTGGGACAGTCGGGGGACCCAGTACTTC
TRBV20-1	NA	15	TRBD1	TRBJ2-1	CSASMDRGLKDEQFF	TGCAGTGCTAGTATGGACAGGGGGCTGAAGGATGAGCAGTTCTTC
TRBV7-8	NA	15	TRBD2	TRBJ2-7	CASSLLAGIPYEQYF	TGTGCCAGCAGCTTGCTAGCGGGGATACCCTACGAGCAGTACTTC
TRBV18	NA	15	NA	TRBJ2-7	CASSPPAGSTYEQYF	TGTGCCAGCTCACCACCGGCAGGATCGACCTACGAGCAGTACTTC
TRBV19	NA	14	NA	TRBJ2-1	CASSRTYQNNEQFF	TGTGCCAGTAGTAGGACATACCAAAACAATGAGCAGTTCTTC
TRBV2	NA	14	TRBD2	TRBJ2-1	CASNAGTRPNEQFF	TGTGCCAGCAACGCCGGGACTAGGCCCAATGAGCAGTTCTTC
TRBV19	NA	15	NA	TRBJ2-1	CASSTRSHSYNEQFF	TGTGCCAGTAGTACGCGGAGTCACTCCTACAATGAGCAGTTCTTC
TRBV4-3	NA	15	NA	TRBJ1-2	CASSPSPADPYGYTF	TGCGCCAGCAGCCCCTCCCCAGCGGACCCTTATGGCTACACCTTC
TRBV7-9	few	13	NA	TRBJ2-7	CASSLVTAPTQYF	TGTGCCAGCAGCTTAGTGACAGCACCGACGCAGTACTTC
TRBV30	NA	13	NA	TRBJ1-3	CAWMPGAGNTIYF	TGTGCCTGGATGCCGGGAGCTGGAAACACCATATATTTT
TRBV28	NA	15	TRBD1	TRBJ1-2	CASTPGDREDYGYTF	TGTGCCAGCACTCCGGGGGACAGGGAGGACTATGGCTACACCTTC
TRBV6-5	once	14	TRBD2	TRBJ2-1	CASRSLAGYNEQFF	TGTGCCAGCAGAAGCCTAGCGGGATACAATGAGCAGTTCTTC
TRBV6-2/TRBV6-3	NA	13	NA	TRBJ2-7	CASSYRSSYEQYF	TGTGCCAGCAGTTATAGGAGCTCCTACGAGCAGTACTTC
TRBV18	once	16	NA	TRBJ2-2	CASTSLRDINTGELFF	TGTGCCAGCACATCACTTCGGGATATAAACACCGGGGAGCTGTTTTTT
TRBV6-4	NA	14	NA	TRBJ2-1	CASSSQGSYNEQFF	TGTGCCAGCAGTTCACAGGGTTCCTACAATGAGCAGTTCTTC
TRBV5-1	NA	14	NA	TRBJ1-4	CASSLAGANEKLFF	TGCGCCAGCAGCTTGGCCGGAGCGAATGAAAAACTGTTTTTT
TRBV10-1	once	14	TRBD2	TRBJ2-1	CASSWTSGSNEQFF	TGCGCCAGCAGCTGGACTAGCGGGAGCAATGAGCAGTTCTTC
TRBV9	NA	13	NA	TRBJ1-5	CASSVDLNQPQHF	TGTGCCAGCAGCGTAGATCTGAATCAGCCCCAGCATTTT
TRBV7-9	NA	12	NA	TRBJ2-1	CASSLQGDEQFF	TGTGCCAGCAGCTTACAGGGCGATGAGCAGTTCTTC
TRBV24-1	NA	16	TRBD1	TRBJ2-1	CATSDPRSRTGVEQFF	TGTGCCACCAGTGATCCCCGGTCCCGGACAGGGGTTGAGCAGTTCTTC
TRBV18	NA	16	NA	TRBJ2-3	CASSPRASASTDTQYF	TGTGCCAGCTCACCCCGAGCATCTGCTAGCACAGATACGCAGTATTTT
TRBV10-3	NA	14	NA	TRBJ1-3	CAIRPVGVENTIYF	TGTGCCATCAGGCCGGTAGGGGTGGAAAACACCATATATTTT
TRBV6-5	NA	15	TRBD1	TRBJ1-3	CASIPAGGVGNTIYF	TGTGCCAGCATCCCTGCAGGGGGCGTAGGAAACACCATATATTTT
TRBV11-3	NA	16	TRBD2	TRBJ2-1	CASSSRGEGGGNEQFF	TGTGCCAGCAGCTCCCGAGGGGAGGGAGGTGGGAATGAGCAGTTCTTC
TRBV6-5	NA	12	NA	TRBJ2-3	CASGASPNTQYF	TGTGCCAGCGGGGCCTCCCCGAATACGCAGTATTTT
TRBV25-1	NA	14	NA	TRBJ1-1	CASSEYSLNTEAFF	TGTGCCAGCAGTGAGTACAGTCTGAACACTGAAGCTTTCTTT
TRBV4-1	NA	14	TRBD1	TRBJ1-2	CASSPDRGNYGYTF	TGCGCCAGCAGCCCTGACAGGGGGAACTATGGCTACACCTTC
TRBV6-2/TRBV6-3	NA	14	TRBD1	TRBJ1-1	CASSYSGTGTEAFF	TGTGCCAGCAGTTATTCCGGGACAGGCACTGAAGCTTTCTTT
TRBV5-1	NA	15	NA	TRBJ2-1	CASSLYGAGYNEQFF	TGCGCCAGCAGCTTGTATGGGGCGGGATACAATGAGCAGTTCTTC
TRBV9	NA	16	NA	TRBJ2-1	CASTRTPTSSYNEQFF	TGTGCCAGCACTAGGACACCCACCAGCTCCTACAATGAGCAGTTCTTC
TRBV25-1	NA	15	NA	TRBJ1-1	CASSDPVGGATEAFF	TGTGCCAGCAGTGACCCGGTGGGGGGGGCAACTGAAGCTTTCTTT
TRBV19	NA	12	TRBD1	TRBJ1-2	CASTTTGGSYTF	TGTGCCAGTACCACAACAGGGGGGAGCTACACCTTC
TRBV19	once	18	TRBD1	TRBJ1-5	CASSSGGTGAYSNQPQHF	TGTGCCAGTAGTAGTGGGGGGACAGGCGCTTATAGCAATCAGCCCCAGCATTTT
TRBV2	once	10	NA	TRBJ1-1	CAERATEAFF	TGTGCCGAGCGAGCAACTGAAGCTTTCTTT
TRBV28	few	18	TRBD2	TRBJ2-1	CASSTRTSENFSYNEQFF	TGTGCCAGCAGTACACGGACTAGCGAGAATTTCTCCTACAATGAGCAGTTCTTC
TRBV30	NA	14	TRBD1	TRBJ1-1	CAWSRGQGGTEAFF	TGTGCCTGGAGTCGGGGACAGGGCGGCACTGAAGCTTTCTTT
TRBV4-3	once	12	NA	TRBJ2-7	CASSLQGSEQYF	TGCGCCAGCAGCCTACAGGGTAGTGAGCAGTACTTC
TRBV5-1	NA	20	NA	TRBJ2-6	CASSLASYWGGRSGANVLTF	TGCGCCAGCAGCTTGGCGTCTTATTGGGGCGGTCGCTCTGGGGCCAACGTCCTGACTTTC
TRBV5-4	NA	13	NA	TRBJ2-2	CASRRDSTGELFF	TGTGCCAGCAGGCGTGATAGCACCGGGGAGCTGTTTTTT
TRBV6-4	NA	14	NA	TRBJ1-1	CASSDSRLNTEAFF	TGTGCCAGCAGTGACTCGAGGCTAAACACTGAAGCTTTCTTT
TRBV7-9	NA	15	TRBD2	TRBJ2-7	CASSLTPGLFYEQYF	TGTGCCAGCAGCTTAACACCGGGACTATTCTACGAGCAGTACTTC
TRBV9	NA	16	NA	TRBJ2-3	CASSVGGPQSTDTQYF	TGTGCCAGCAGCGTAGGGGGGCCCCAAAGCACAGATACGCAGTATTTT
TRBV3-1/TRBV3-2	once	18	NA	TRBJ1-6	CASSQVVGGSSYNSPLHF	TGTGCCAGCAGCCAAGTCGTCGGGGGGAGCTCCTATAATTCACCCCTCCACTTT
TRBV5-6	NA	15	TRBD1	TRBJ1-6	CASSSVGTVNSPLHF	TGTGCCAGCAGCTCTGTGGGGACAGTGAACTCACCCCTCCACTTT
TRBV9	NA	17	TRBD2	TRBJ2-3	CASSVGLREGSTDTQYF	TGTGCCAGCAGCGTAGGTCTGCGGGAGGGAAGCACAGATACGCAGTATTTT